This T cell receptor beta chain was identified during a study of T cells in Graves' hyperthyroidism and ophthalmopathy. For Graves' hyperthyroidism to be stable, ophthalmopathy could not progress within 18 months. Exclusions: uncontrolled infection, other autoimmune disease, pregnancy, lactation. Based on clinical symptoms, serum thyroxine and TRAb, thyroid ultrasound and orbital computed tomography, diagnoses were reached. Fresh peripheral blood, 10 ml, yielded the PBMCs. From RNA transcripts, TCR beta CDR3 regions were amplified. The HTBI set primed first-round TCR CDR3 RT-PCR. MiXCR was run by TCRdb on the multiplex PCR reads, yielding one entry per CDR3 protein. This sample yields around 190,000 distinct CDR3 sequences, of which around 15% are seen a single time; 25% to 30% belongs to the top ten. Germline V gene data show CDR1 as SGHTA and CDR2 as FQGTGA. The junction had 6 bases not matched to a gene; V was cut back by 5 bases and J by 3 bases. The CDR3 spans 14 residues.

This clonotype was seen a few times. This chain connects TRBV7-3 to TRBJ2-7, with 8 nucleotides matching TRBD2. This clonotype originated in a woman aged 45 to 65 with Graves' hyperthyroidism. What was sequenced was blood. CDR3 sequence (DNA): TGTGCCAGCAGCCCCACCGGGACTAGCTACGAGCAGTACTTC. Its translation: CASSPTGTSYEQYF.